This T cell receptor (beta chain) was recovered during a study of blood T cell repertoires in COVID-19. This table comes from immunoSEQ multiplex PCR, and its TCRdb copy is limited to in-frame clones, with some not included. The sample carries 250,000 or so clones, approximately 83% recorded once. Sequencing input: PBMCs or T cells enriched from blood (not recorded which). The source of this sequence is a woman in her thirties or forties who had been exposed to COVID-19.

CDR3 sequence reads: CASTLDSQNTEAFF. The CDR3 DNA reads as TGTGCCAGCACCCTGGACTCCCAGAACACTGAAGCTTTCTTT. This rearrangement joins TRBV5-8 to TRBJ1-1, with D uncertain. Germline assignment: CDR1 SGHTS and CDR2 YDEGEE. The CDR3 runs 14 residues. The germline V and J ends were trimmed by 6 bases and 1 base, with 13 bases remaining between them.